Listed below are T cell receptor beta chains from one sample, sequenced in a study of a mutant IDH1 vaccine in newly diagnosed glioma. These receptors lack a known antigen. Only in-frame clones appear in the TCRdb table, and some are missing; sequencing was by immunoSEQ multiplex PCR. The table shows over 75,000 clones, with about 81% occurring only once. The specimen comprised PBMCs, sampled from a glioma patient whose treatment included an IDH1 peptide vaccine. These receptors originate from a man aged 40-49 years with glioma. The CDR3 runs from the conserved cysteine through the conserved F or W. The D gene is left open where the match is weak. Clone size is given for some rows only: seen once, a few or many times, or a class if the clone is expanded.

D gene: TRBD2
clone size: .
J gene: TRBJ2-3
V gene: TRBV5-6
CDR3 protein: CASSADLREGPDTQYF
CDR3 DNA: TGTGCCAGCAGCGCAGACCTTAGGGAGGGCCCAGATACGCAGTATTTT

D gene: .
clone size: .
J gene: TRBJ1-5
V gene: TRBV5-5
CDR3 protein: CASSRNGEAWQPQHF
CDR3 DNA: TGTGCCAGCAGCAGGAACGGGGAAGCTTGGCAGCCCCAGCATTTT

D gene: TRBD2
clone size: .
J gene: TRBJ2-1
V gene: TRBV9
CDR3 protein: CASSVQRGVYNEQFF
CDR3 DNA: TGTGCCAGCAGCGTTCAGCGGGGGGTCTACAATGAGCAGTTCTTC

D gene: .
clone size: .
J gene: TRBJ2-3
V gene: TRBV15
CDR3 protein: CATSRDDLGPYF
CDR3 DNA: TGTGCCACCAGCAGAGATGATCTGGGACCGTATTTT

D gene: .
clone size: .
J gene: TRBJ2-7
V gene: TRBV21-1
CDR3 protein: CASRSGTGGSDSYEQYF
CDR3 DNA: TGTGCCAGCAGATCCGGGACAGGGGGCTCTGACTCCTACGAGCAGTACTTC

D gene: .
clone size: .
J gene: TRBJ1-3
V gene: TRBV19
CDR3 protein: CASKSEAPARGNTIYF
CDR3 DNA: TGTGCCAGTAAGTCTGAGGCTCCGGCACGTGGAAACACCATATATTTT

D gene: TRBD1
clone size: .
J gene: TRBJ2-1
V gene: TRBV19
CDR3 protein: CASRPDRASYNEQFF
CDR3 DNA: TGTGCCAGTAGACCGGACAGGGCCTCCTACAATGAGCAGTTCTTC

D gene: TRBD1
clone size: few
J gene: TRBJ2-7
V gene: TRBV27
CDR3 protein: CASSRDRVYEQYF
CDR3 DNA: TGTGCCAGCAGCCGGGACAGGGTTTACGAGCAGTACTTC

D gene: .
clone size: .
J gene: TRBJ2-3
V gene: TRBV6-1
CDR3 protein: CASSEVFQGGSTDTQYF
CDR3 DNA: TGTGCCAGCAGTGAAGTTTTTCAGGGGGGTAGCACAGATACGCAGTATTTT

D gene: TRBD2
clone size: .
J gene: TRBJ2-2
V gene: TRBV9
CDR3 protein: CASSAPLAGGGTGELFF
CDR3 DNA: TGTGCCAGCAGCGCGCCTCTAGCGGGAGGTGGCACCGGGGAGCTGTTTTTT

D gene: TRBD2
clone size: .
J gene: TRBJ2-7
V gene: TRBV7-2
CDR3 protein: CASSWTSDREQYF
CDR3 DNA: TGTGCCAGCAGCTGGACTAGCGACAGAGAGCAGTACTTC

D gene: TRBD1
clone size: .
J gene: TRBJ2-5
V gene: TRBV7-8
CDR3 protein: CASSRARQGGTQYF
CDR3 DNA: TGTGCCAGCAGCCGGGCCCGACAGGGGGGGACCCAGTACTTC

D gene: .
clone size: .
J gene: TRBJ2-6
V gene: TRBV7-2
CDR3 protein: CASSLGGAGANVLTF
CDR3 DNA: TGTGCCAGCAGCTTAGGGGGGGCAGGGGCCAACGTCCTGACTTTC

D gene: .
clone size: .
J gene: TRBJ1-3
V gene: TRBV15
CDR3 protein: CATRDIGGNTIYF
CDR3 DNA: TGTGCCACCCGAGACATTGGTGGAAACACCATATATTTT

D gene: TRBD1
clone size: .
J gene: TRBJ1-4
V gene: TRBV7-2
CDR3 protein: CASSQGGGNEKLFF
CDR3 DNA: TGTGCCAGCAGCCAAGGGGGCGGCAATGAAAAACTGTTTTTT

D gene: .
clone size: .
J gene: TRBJ2-7
V gene: TRBV7-8
CDR3 protein: CASSLIGLFTNYEQYF
CDR3 DNA: TGTGCCAGCAGCTTAATCGGACTCTTTACCAACTACGAGCAGTACTTC

D gene: .
clone size: .
J gene: TRBJ1-2
V gene: TRBV14
CDR3 protein: CASASRTAGGYTF
CDR3 DNA: TGTGCCAGCGCCTCCAGGACAGCCGGGGGCTACACCTTC

D gene: TRBD2
clone size: .
J gene: TRBJ2-2
V gene: TRBV7-6
CDR3 protein: CASSAGLAGVGHRELFF
CDR3 DNA: TGTGCCAGCAGCGCCGGACTAGCGGGAGTGGGGCATCGGGAGCTGTTTTTT

D gene: .
clone size: many
J gene: TRBJ1-5
V gene: TRBV6-5
CDR3 protein: CASSKAENQPQHF
CDR3 DNA: TGTGCCAGCTCAAAGGCCGAGAATCAGCCCCAGCATTTT

D gene: TRBD1
clone size: .
J gene: TRBJ2-7
V gene: TRBV11-2
CDR3 protein: CASSPGQFYEQYF
CDR3 DNA: TGTGCCAGCAGTCCGGGACAGTTCTACGAGCAGTACTTC

D gene: TRBD2
clone size: .
J gene: TRBJ2-4
V gene: TRBV7-9
CDR3 protein: CASSISGAENIQYF
CDR3 DNA: TGTGCCAGCAGCATTAGCGGGGCGGAAAACATTCAGTACTTC

D gene: .
clone size: .
J gene: TRBJ2-7
V gene: TRBV2
CDR3 protein: CASSEPPNLSYEQYF
CDR3 DNA: TGTGCCAGCAGTGAACCACCGAACCTGTCCTACGAGCAGTACTTC

D gene: .
clone size: .
J gene: TRBJ2-7
V gene: TRBV6-5
CDR3 protein: CASSYRETYEQYF
CDR3 DNA: TGTGCCAGCAGTTATAGGGAGACCTACGAGCAGTACTTC

D gene: TRBD1
clone size: .
J gene: TRBJ2-7
V gene: TRBV7-3
CDR3 protein: CASSWGTGMGYEQYF
CDR3 DNA: TGTGCCAGCAGCTGGGGGACAGGGATGGGCTACGAGCAGTACTTC

D gene: .
clone size: .
J gene: TRBJ2-2
V gene: TRBV7-2
CDR3 protein: CALRGSRAGELFF
CDR3 DNA: TGTGCCCTCCGCGGGTCACGAGCCGGGGAGCTGTTTTTT

D gene: TRBD1
clone size: .
J gene: TRBJ1-6
V gene: TRBV30
CDR3 protein: CACGSGQGLSPLHF
CDR3 DNA: TGTGCCTGCGGCTCGGGACAGGGACTCTCACCCCTCCACTTT

D gene: TRBD1
clone size: .
J gene: TRBJ2-1
V gene: TRBV5-1
CDR3 protein: CASSFIGQGLYNEQFF
CDR3 DNA: TGCGCCAGCAGCTTTATCGGACAGGGTCTCTACAATGAGCAGTTCTTC

D gene: .
clone size: .
J gene: TRBJ2-1
V gene: TRBV15
CDR3 protein: CATSRGRASEQFF
CDR3 DNA: TGTGCCACCAGCAGAGGGCGAGCGAGCGAGCAGTTCTTC

D gene: .
clone size: .
J gene: TRBJ2-2
V gene: TRBV7-2
CDR3 protein: CASSLSRGAGGELFF
CDR3 DNA: TGTGCCAGCAGCCTCAGTCGGGGGGCCGGCGGGGAGCTGTTTTTT

D gene: TRBD2
clone size: .
J gene: TRBJ2-1
V gene: TRBV6-5
CDR3 protein: CASSYRTSGRPHEQFF
CDR3 DNA: TGTGCCAGCAGCTACCGGACTAGCGGGAGGCCCCATGAGCAGTTCTTC

D gene: TRBD2
clone size: .
J gene: TRBJ2-5
V gene: TRBV2
CDR3 protein: CASKGTSGPGETQYF
CDR3 DNA: TGTGCCAGCAAGGGGACTAGCGGGCCCGGAGAGACCCAGTACTTC

D gene: .
clone size: .
J gene: TRBJ2-3
V gene: TRBV9
CDR3 protein: CASSVGLGRGTDTQYF
CDR3 DNA: TGTGCCAGCAGCGTAGGGCTGGGAAGGGGCACAGATACGCAGTATTTT

D gene: .
clone size: .
J gene: TRBJ1-2
V gene: TRBV30
CDR3 protein: CAWSLGGADGYTF
CDR3 DNA: TGTGCCTGGAGTCTGGGGGGCGCCGATGGCTACACCTTC

D gene: .
clone size: .
J gene: TRBJ1-5
V gene: TRBV6-4
CDR3 protein: CASSDGKLSNQPQHF
CDR3 DNA: TGTGCCAGCAGTGACGGCAAATTGAGCAATCAGCCCCAGCATTTT

D gene: TRBD2
clone size: .
J gene: TRBJ2-7
V gene: TRBV10-3
CDR3 protein: CAITKMESGRAYEQYF
CDR3 DNA: TGTGCCATTACGAAAATGGAGAGCGGGAGGGCCTACGAGCAGTACTTC

D gene: .
clone size: .
J gene: TRBJ2-5
V gene: TRBV15
CDR3 protein: CATSRAEGVETQYF
CDR3 DNA: TGTGCCACCAGCAGAGCTGAGGGAGTAGAGACCCAGTACTTC

D gene: TRBD2
clone size: .
J gene: TRBJ2-5
V gene: TRBV4-2
CDR3 protein: CASSQEVTSGAETQYF
CDR3 DNA: TGTGCCAGCAGCCAAGAAGTGACTAGCGGGGCGGAGACCCAGTACTTC